Listed below are T cell receptor beta chains from one sample, sequenced in a study of OX40 agonist ivuxolimab in advanced cancers. Produced via immunoSEQ multiplex PCR; TCRdb's table is partial and in-frame only. The sample records fewer than 55,000 clones, roughly 77% being singletons. Here the sequenced sample was CD4+ or CD8+ T cells sorted from blood, taken in a trial of the OX40 agonist ivuxolimab. Every receptor here comes from an adult with an advanced solid tumor such as melanoma, head and neck, liver or kidney cancer. The conserved cysteine and the conserved F or W are not part of the CDR3 here. The order of the fields is CDR3 protein, clone size, J gene, V gene. Clone size is stated in some rows and not others, as once, few, many or a class when expanded.

ASSLAGTGYGYT,.,TRBJ1-2,TRBV5-1
ASNKGAGANVLT,.,TRBJ2-6,TRBV19
ASSVPGGGSDTQY,.,TRBJ2-3,TRBV9
ASSLSSAGELF,.,TRBJ2-2,TRBV7-7
ASSLLQKRPLH,.,TRBJ1-6,TRBV5-6
ASSSRTLNTEAF,few,TRBJ1-1,TRBV5-1
ASSSERGSYDTEY,once,TRBJ2-3,TRBV6-6
AIRDRSLTYEQY,few,TRBJ2-7,TRBV10-3
ASSSGAWLSTGELF,.,TRBJ2-2,TRBV9
ASSLGLAGGGDTGELF,.,TRBJ2-2,TRBV7-6
ASSWGNSNQPQH,.,TRBJ1-5,TRBV6-6